Detailed here is one TCR beta chain. The sample belongs to a study of glioma-infiltrating T cells after dendritic cell vaccination. Study summary: Patients received three intradermal dendritic cell vaccine injections at biweekly intervals.

The primer mix had 60 V beta and 13 J beta primers. Profiled with immunoSEQ multiplex PCR; TCRdb holds only in-frame clones, not every one. The sample lists around 32,000 clones, 90% occurring once. The CDR3 is 14 amino acids. V shed 1 base, J shed 3 bases, and the junction held 3 bases outside the gene matches. CDR1 SGHTA and CDR2 FQGNSA come from the germline V gene. Fresh-frozen tumor tissue and more than two years of survival data were available for all. Here the sequenced sample was blood, taken before dendritic cell vaccination. The clonotype was recovered from a human donor with glioblastoma. The rearrangement uses TRBV7-2 and TRBJ2-7, with 7 bases fitting TRBD2. DNA of the CDR3: TGTGCCAGCAGCTTAGTGGCGGGGGTCTACGAGCAGTACTTC. Protein sequence: CASSLVAGVYEQYF.